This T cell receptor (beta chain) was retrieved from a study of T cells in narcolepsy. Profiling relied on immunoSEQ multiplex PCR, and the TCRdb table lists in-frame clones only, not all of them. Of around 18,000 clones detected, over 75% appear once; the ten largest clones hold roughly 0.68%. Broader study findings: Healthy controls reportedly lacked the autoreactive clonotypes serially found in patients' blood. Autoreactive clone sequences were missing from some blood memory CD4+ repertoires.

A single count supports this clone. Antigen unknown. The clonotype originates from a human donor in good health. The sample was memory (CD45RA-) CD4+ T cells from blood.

The CDR3 sequence is CASSRRGDNYGYTF. In DNA, the CDR3 is TGTGCCAGTAGTCGAAGGGGGGATAACTATGGCTACACCTTC. The chain carries TRBV19 and TRBJ1-2; perhaps TRBD1 as D (6 bases). In germline, CDR1 is LNHDA, CDR2 SQIVND (reference sequence). CDR3 size: 14 residues. V lost 5 bases, J lost 1 base, and 11 bases lay in between.